This paragraph covers one T cell receptor (beta chain) sequence. Its antigen remains undetermined. No quality values exist for individual bases; no much larger clone is one base distant. The sample belongs to a study of cytomegalovirus exposure and HLA in healthy donors (dated by TCRdb to the late 2010s). Background for the entire study: An earlier analysis of several hundred of the donors reported approximately 300 Gb of sequence data and approximately 110 million unique TCR beta sequences from some 180 million T cells. Around 330 gigabases of sequencing data and around 85 million unique TCR sequences made up an early release that covered some 640 HLA-typed donors. Among the roughly 400 genotyped donors, 75% to 90% belonged to the genetic ancestry cluster associated with self-reported Caucasian donors. The study aimed to test whether cataloging public T cell receptors could reveal signatures of past pathogen exposure. The study used immunosequencing to profile the T cell repertoires of 666 subjects and linked those repertoires to cytomegalovirus serostatus. In addition to the first cohort of roughly 670 subjects, a separate validation cohort of approximately 120 different subjects was used. The study combined high-throughput TCR immunosequencing, statistical association of individual TCRs with disease status, and machine learning to predict cytomegalovirus infection status. A later analysis re-analyzed previously published TCR beta repertoires from approximately 700 donors and added high-resolution HLA genotyping to study TCR occurrence patterns. Rather than drawing on any new phenotypic data, the later analysis identified candidate immune exposures from TCR beta sequences and the way those sequences occurred across donors. To decide whether each TCR beta V gene segment behaved as functional or pseudogenic, an earlier analysis of some 600 of the donors relied on high-throughput TCR beta sequencing. Donor age, sex, ethnicity and CMV serostatus were compiled alongside the repertoire data. In a later genetic analysis, genome-wide SNP genotypes for 398 of the 666 donors were used, and that subset was treated as a discovery cohort. All discovery cohort repertoires had been generated using a single sequencing platform. Class I and class II HLA loci were covered by the typing at four-digit resolution. Typing coverage differed by locus: A, B, C, DRB1 and DQB1 were typed in about 620-640 donors, DQA1 in roughly 510, DPA1 in around 600, and DPB1 in roughly 470. Four or five DR-DQ haplotypes were treated as single units for association and clustering because of strong linkage in the cohort. On average, 235,054 unique TCR beta nucleotide sequences were sequenced per donor among about 400 genotyped donors of the cohort, with around 19% of those sequences being non-productive. What the authors observed across the whole study: A few of the identified cytomegalovirus-associated TCR beta chains were confirmed in vitro to be specific for cytomegalovirus antigens. A group of highly shared sequence variants was considered likely to be a technical artifact of the sequencing pipeline. Most CMV-associated TCR beta chains appeared to be HLA-restricted in a later analysis, and the HLA associations seemed to be driven largely by CMV exposure. Correlated functional status among segregating V segments might be attributable to linkage disequilibrium, but an unknown experimental factor could not be ruled out. Because HLA typing was missing for some donors at each locus, association tests included only the typed subset. An association between a missense DCLRE1C variant and V-gene and J-gene trimming of TCR beta chains was found in a later genetic analysis and replicated in an independent cohort. The presence/absence analyses assumed that sequencing depth was roughly uniform across donors, and that assumption may not be true. In an earlier analysis of some 540 of the donors, most TCR beta V segments appeared in productive rearrangements about 87% or about 30% of the time, broadly matching IMGT annotations. According to the authors, the approach could potentially be generalized to other disease states and immunological phenotypes. A total of 150 or so TCR beta chains were listed by the study as associated with cytomegalovirus. When HLA alleles, especially DR and DQ, strongly co-occurred, TCR associations were difficult to assign to individual alleles. A later analysis reported that several top co-occurrence clusters appeared linked to parvovirus B19, influenza, CMV and Epstein-Barr virus. About 17 rarely observed V segments, including chromosome 9 orphons, were excluded from the earlier analysis of 550 to 700 of the donors because counts were too low. While some public TCRs were present in many individuals, most TCR sequences turned up only very rarely across donors. According to a later genetic analysis, donors in an Asian-associated ancestry cluster had fewer N-insertions in productive TCRs than the approximately 650-donor mean. In this cohort, only TCR beta chains were sequenced, and detectable features were limited by the absence of alpha or paired-chain data. In a later analysis, TCR association rates were found to vary across HLA loci, with the most associated TCRs seen for DRB1 alleles and the fewest for HLA-C alleles. A later analysis associated 15,000 or so TCR beta sequences with specific HLA alleles at a false discovery rate of 0.05. Immune exposure information for the cohort was limited to CMV serostatus. In a later analysis, HLA-associated TCR beta chains were found to be more clonally expanded and to have lower generation probabilities than equally common non-associated chains. A further reported finding was that TCR beta sequences accurately predicted the HLA-A and HLA-B alleles for most subjects in the first cohort. The classifier was reported to diagnose cytomegalovirus status with high specificity and sensitivity in both the original and validation cohorts. The 87-base-pair reads could not distinguish some IMGT-functional V segments, including TRBV6-2 and TRBV6-3, so those segments were excluded.

CDR1 and CDR2 are read off the germline V gene as MDHEN and SYDVKM. Trimming accounts for 9 bases at V and 3 bases at J, while the number of junction bases matched to no gene is 9. Including the terminal cysteine and phenylalanine, the CDR3 comprises 14 residues. Here the CDR3 DNA is all that survives: 42 bases in frame from base 1. The cohort was made up of under 800 healthy bone marrow donors. Cohort members were all nominally healthy when sampled, although unrecorded immune exposures were likely present. The donor tested CMV seronegative and was one of the 352 seronegative cohort members. A peripheral blood sample was provided by each donor, and peripheral blood mononuclear cells were used for TCR beta sequencing. Genomic DNA was extracted from the blood cell samples with the Qiagen DNeasy Blood Extraction Kit. Receptors were amplified or captured by the immunoSEQ multiplex PCR assay. For the multiplex PCR, a mixture combining 60 forward primers for TCR Vbeta segments and 13 reverse primers for TCR Jbeta segments was used. Amplification of the CDR3 region of rearranged TCR beta genes was performed with a multiplex PCR assay on genomic DNA. On the Illumina HiSeq System, the amplified TCR beta libraries were sequenced as 87-base-pair reads. As for the authors' bioinformatics: Across the roughly 700 repertoires, a later analysis counted 80 million or so unique TCR beta chains, roughly 11 million of which were shared by at least two donors. Raw reads were error-corrected and collapsed into unique sequences by a nearest-neighbor algorithm in which closely related sequences were merged to remove PCR and sequencing errors. CDR3 sequences were aligned to IMGT reference sequences to assign V, D and J gene segments. For a sequence to be retained, a match of at least six nucleotides was required to both a V gene segment and a J gene segment. A rearrangement was called productive if the CDR3 had no stop codons and remained in frame with V and J, and every other rearrangement was called non-productive. CDR3 was defined according to IMGT convention as the region running from the second conserved V-encoded cysteine to the conserved J-encoded phenylalanine. The earlier analysis of about 560 of the donors excluded any sequence lacking an unambiguous match to a single V gene segment. An earlier analysis of fewer than 750 of the donors classified V segments as functional when productive rearrangements were above 56.7% and as segregating when the standard deviation between donors was above 5%. To diagnose cytomegalovirus status from the catalog of TCR beta chain sequences, a statistical classification framework was built. V and J gene assignment, in a later analysis, came from comparing TCR nucleotide sequences with IMGT/GENE-DB human TR gene sequences. The TCRdist pipeline was used in a later analysis to assign CDR3 sequences and most-parsimonious VDJ recombination scenarios. A later analysis defined each TCR beta chain by its CDR3 amino acid sequence plus V-gene family, and excluded reads lacking a unique V-gene family. A later analysis removed 592 highly shared, low-generation-probability nucleotide sequences to deal with suspected cross-contamination and a sequencing artifact. For each public chain, a later analysis derived a clonal expansion index from normalized ranks of inferred template counts within each repertoire. In a later analysis, generation probabilities were computed with a VDJ recombination model fitted to out-of-frame rearrangements, and the resulting probabilities were checked against IGoR. A later analysis scored TCR-TCR, TCR-HLA and TCR-CMV co-occurrence with hypergeometric tests, applying a repertoire-size bias correction to TCR pairs. False discovery rates were estimated in a later analysis by permuting HLA or CMV assignments 20 times. In a later analysis, co-occurring TCRs were grouped using DBSCAN, and TCRdist sequence similarity was added for clustering within HLA-allele-positive subsets. For co-occurrence clustering, repertoires with fewer than 30,000 or more than 120,000 public chains were excluded, along with five repertoires with anomalous nucleotide sharing. Imported from immuneACCESS, the table was reduced by TCRdb to in-frame sequences with V and J called. These copies leave out some clones; in studies compared against another copy, an unresolved V gene accounts for under half, and the cause of the remainder is not known. That table is the source of V, J and clone size, and D and trimming were worked out from the DNA. The sample table shows 95,000 to 100,000 clones, and approximately 74% are seen once. The top ten hold about 2.1% of the sample.

This receptor was identified in a woman aged 40 to 50 in good health and CMV-seronegative. The sequenced material came from PBMCs. The rearrangement combines TRBV28 with TRBJ2-5; TRBD2 matches 8 bases in the middle. In nucleotides, the sequence is TGTGCCAGTCAACGGGGGGGGAACAAAGAGACCCAGTACTTC. Protein translation: CASQRGGNKETQYF. With the portions outside the CDR3 filled from the reference TRBV28 and TRBJ2-5 genes, the complete variable region becomes DVKVTQSSRYLVKRTGEKVFLECVQDMDHENMFWYRQDPGLGLRLIYFSYDVKMKEKGDIPEGYSVSREKKERFSLILESASTNQTSMYLCASQRGGNKETQYFGPGTRLLVL.